The 5 T cell receptor beta chains presented below share a single source sample, sequenced in a study of cytomegalovirus exposure and HLA in healthy donors. The PCR contained 60 Vbeta and 13 Jbeta primers. The repertoire was sequenced with immunoSEQ multiplex PCR; TCRdb's copy has only in-frame clones and lacks some. The data contain about 92,000 clones, under 85% of them singletons. The sequenced material came from PBMCs. The receptors here all came from a man aged 45-65 years in good health and CMV-seropositive.

The genes are TRBV6-1 and TRBJ2-1; a weak D match, TRBD2 (7 bases). Germline CDR1 reads MNHNS; CDR2 reads SASEGT. This CDR3 region has 17 residues. The ends were cut back, 2 bases at V and 5 bases at J, with 19 bases in the middle. Here the CDR3 reads CASSEPLPGGWDNEQFF. For the CDR3, the DNA is TGTGCCAGCAGTGAACCCCTTCCGGGGGGCTGGGACAATGAGCAGTTCTTC.

The rearrangement joins TRBV27 to TRBJ2-6; D gene uncertain. With 5 bases removed from V and 8 bases from J, the gap between germline ends came to 16 bases. The CDR3 spans 15 residues. Germline V CDR1 and CDR2: MNHEY, SMNVEV (reference sequence). CDR3 region: CASSTRSSATNVLTF. In DNA, the CDR3 is TGTGCCAGCAGTACACGATCTAGTGCAACCAACGTCCTGACTTTC.

This chain links TRBV2 with TRBJ2-2; a weak D match, TRBD1 (6 bases). The CDR3 consists of 16 residues. V was shortened by 4 bases and J by 4 bases, with 16 bases between the two germline ends. CDR1 SNHLY and CDR2 FYNNEI come from the germline V gene. As DNA, the CDR3 is TGTGCCAGCAGTGGGTCGGTCCAGGGGAGCACCGGGGAGCTGTTTTTT. This translates into CASSGSVQGSTGELFF. Using reference TRBV2 and TRBJ2-2 for the parts outside the CDR3, the full variable domain is EPEVTQTPSHQVTQMGQEVILRCVPISNHLYFYWYRQILGQKVEFLVSFYNNEISEKSEIFDDQFSVERPDGSNFTLKIRSTKLEDSAMYFCASSGSVQGSTGELFFGEGSRLTVL.

The chain has TRBV5-8 and TRBJ2-3; tentative D call: TRBD2 (6 bases). This CDR3 is 16 amino acids long. With 4 bases removed from V and 1 base from J, the gap between germline ends came to 16 bases. The germline V gene has CDR1 SGHTS and CDR2 YDEGEE. CDR3 sequence reads: CASSHRDFFGTDTQYF. CDR3 coding DNA: TGTGCCAGCAGCCATCGGGACTTCTTTGGCACAGATACGCAGTATTTT.

The chain joins TRBV7-2 to TRBJ2-2, with 15 bases that match TRBD2. J was trimmed by 7 bases and V by 4 bases; bases with no gene match: 7. The germline gives CDR1 SGHTA, CDR2 FQGNSA. The CDR3 is 17 residues long. CDR3 amino acids: CASSSGLAGGLGGELFF. CDR3 coding DNA: TGTGCCAGCAGCTCCGGACTAGCGGGGGGGCTGGGCGGGGAGCTGTTTTTT.